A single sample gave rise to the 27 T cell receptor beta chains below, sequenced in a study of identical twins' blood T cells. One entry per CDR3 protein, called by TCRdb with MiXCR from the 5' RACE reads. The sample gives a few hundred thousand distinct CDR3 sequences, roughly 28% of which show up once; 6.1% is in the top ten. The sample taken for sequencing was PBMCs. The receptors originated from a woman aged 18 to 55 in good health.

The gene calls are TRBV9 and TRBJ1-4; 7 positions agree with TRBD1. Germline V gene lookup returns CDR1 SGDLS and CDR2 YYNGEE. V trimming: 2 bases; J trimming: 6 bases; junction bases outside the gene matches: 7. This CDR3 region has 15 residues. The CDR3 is CASSVSGTADEKLFF. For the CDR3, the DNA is TGTGCCAGCAGCGTGAGCGGGACAGCGGATGAAAAACTGTTTTTT.

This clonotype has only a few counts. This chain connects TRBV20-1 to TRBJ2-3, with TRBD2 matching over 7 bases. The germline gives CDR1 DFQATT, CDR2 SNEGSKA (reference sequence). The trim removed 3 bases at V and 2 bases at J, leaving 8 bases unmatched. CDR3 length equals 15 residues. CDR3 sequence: CSARGPSGSTDTQYF. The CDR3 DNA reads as TGCAGTGCTAGGGGGCCTAGCGGATCCACAGATACGCAGTATTTT.

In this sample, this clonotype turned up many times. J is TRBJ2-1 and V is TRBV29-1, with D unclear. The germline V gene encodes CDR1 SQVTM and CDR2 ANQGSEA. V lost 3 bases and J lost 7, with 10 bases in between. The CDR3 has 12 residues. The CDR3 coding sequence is TGCAGCGTTGACCCAAGTTGGAATGAGCAGTTCTTC. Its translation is CSVDPSWNEQFF.

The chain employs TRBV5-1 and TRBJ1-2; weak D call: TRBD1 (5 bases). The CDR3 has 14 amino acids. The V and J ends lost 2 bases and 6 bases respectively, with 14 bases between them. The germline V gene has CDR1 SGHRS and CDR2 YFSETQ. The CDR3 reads CASSLQEGVDGYTF. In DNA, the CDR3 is TGCGCCAGCAGCTTACAGGAGGGAGTAGATGGCTACACCTTC.

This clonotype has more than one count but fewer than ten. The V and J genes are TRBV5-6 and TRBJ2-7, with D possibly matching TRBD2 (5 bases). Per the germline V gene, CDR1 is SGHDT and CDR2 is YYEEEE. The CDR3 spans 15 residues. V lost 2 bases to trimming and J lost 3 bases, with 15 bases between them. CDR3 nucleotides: TGTGCCAGCAGCTTAACCGGGATTTCTCACTACGAGCAGTACTTC. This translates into CASSLTGISHYEQYF.

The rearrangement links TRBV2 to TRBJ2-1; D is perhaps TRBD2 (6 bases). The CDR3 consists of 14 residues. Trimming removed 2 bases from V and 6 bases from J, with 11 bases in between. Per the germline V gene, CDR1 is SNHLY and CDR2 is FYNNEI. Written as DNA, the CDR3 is TGTGCCAGCAGTGAATGGACTAACGGCAATGAGCAGTTCTTC. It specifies CASSEWTNGNEQFF.

This CDR3 reads CASSLADEAFF. As DNA, the CDR3 is TGCGCCAGCAGCTTGGCGGATGAAGCTTTCTTT. This chain connects TRBV5-1 to TRBJ1-1; no clear D gene. Germline lookup yields CDR1 SGHRS and CDR2 YFSETQ. The CDR3 covers 11 residues. Trimming removed 0 bases from V and 7 bases from J, with 4 bases in between.

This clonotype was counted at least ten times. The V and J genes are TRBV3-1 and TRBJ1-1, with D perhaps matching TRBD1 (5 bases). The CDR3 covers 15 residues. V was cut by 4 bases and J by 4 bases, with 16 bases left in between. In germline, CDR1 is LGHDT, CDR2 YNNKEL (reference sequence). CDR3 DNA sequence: TGTGCCAGCAGCCCTTTAGACCGGGGCTTCACTGAAGCTTTCTTT. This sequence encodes CASSPLDRGFTEAFF.

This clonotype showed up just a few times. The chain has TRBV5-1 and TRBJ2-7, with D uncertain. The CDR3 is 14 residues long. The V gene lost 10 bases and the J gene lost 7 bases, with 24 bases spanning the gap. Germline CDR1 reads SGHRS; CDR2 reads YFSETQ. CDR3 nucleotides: TGCGCCGGCCATTTAGACACCCACCCCTTGGAGCAGTACTTC. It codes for CAGHLDTHPLEQYF.

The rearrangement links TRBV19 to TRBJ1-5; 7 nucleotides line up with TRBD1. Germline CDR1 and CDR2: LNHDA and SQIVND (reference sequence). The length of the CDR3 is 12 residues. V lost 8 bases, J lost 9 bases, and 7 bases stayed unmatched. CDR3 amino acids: CASQTGPGPQHF. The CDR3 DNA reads TGTGCCAGTCAGACAGGGCCTGGGCCCCAGCATTTT.

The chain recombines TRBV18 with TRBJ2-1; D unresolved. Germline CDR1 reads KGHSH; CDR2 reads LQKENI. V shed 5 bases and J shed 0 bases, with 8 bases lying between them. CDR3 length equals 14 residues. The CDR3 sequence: CASSGPSSYNEQFF. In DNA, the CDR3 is TGTGCCAGCTCAGGACCAAGCTCCTACAATGAGCAGTTCTTC.

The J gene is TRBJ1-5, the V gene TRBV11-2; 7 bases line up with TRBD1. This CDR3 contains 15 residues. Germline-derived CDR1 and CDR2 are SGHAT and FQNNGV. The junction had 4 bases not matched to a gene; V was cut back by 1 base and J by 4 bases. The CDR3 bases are TGTGCCAGCAGCTTAGTGGCAGGGGGAAATCAGCCCCAGCATTTT. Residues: CASSLVAGGNQPQHF.

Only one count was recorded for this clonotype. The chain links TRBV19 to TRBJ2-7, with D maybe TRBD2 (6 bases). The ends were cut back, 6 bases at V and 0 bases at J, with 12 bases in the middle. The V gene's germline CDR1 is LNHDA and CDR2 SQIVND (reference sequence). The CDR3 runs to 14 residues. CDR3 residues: CASSSRESSYEQYF. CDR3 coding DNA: TGTGCCAGTAGCTCGCGGGAAAGCTCCTACGAGCAGTACTTC.

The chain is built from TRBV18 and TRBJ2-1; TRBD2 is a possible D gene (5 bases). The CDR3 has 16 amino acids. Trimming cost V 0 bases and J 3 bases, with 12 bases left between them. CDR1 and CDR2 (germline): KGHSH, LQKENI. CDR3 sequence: CASSPPMGSGYNEQFF. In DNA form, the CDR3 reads TGTGCCAGCTCACCACCTATGGGGAGTGGCTACAATGAGCAGTTCTTC.

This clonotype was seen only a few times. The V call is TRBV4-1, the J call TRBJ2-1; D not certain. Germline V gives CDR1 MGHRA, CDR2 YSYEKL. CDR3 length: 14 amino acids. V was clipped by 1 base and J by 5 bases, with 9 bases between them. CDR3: CASSQVQRNNEQFF. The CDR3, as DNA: TGCGCCAGCAGCCAAGTCCAAAGAAACAATGAGCAGTTCTTC.

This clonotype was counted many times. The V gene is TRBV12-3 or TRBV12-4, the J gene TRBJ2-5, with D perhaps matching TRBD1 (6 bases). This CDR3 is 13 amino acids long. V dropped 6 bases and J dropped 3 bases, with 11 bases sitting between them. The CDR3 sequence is CASSFGQKETQYF. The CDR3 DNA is TGTGCCAGCAGCTTCGGACAGAAAGAGACCCAGTACTTC.

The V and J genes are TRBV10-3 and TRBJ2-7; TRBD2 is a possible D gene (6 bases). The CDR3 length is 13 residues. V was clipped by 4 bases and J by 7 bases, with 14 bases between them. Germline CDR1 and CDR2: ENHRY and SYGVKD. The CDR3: CAISVDSGGEQYF. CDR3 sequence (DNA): TGTGCCATCAGTGTTGACAGCGGAGGGGAGCAGTACTTC.

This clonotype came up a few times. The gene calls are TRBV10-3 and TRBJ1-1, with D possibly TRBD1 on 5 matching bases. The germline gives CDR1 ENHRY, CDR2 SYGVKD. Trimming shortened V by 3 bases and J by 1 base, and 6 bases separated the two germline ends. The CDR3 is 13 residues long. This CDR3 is CAISDGGNTEAFF. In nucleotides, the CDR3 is TGTGCCATCAGTGACGGGGGGAACACTGAAGCTTTCTTT.

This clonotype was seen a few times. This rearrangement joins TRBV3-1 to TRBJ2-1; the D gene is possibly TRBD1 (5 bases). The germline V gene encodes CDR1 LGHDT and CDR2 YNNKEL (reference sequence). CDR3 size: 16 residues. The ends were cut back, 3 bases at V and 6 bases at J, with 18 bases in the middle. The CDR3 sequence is CASSQTTGRFFNEQFF. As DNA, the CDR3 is TGTGCCAGCAGCCAGACCACAGGTCGTTTCTTCAATGAGCAGTTCTTC.

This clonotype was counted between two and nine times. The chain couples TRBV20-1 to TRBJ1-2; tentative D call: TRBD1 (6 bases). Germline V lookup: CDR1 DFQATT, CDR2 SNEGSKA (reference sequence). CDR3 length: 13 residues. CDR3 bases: TGCAGGCCAAGACGAGCCTCAGGGGAGGGCTACACCTTC. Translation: CRPRRASGEGYTF.

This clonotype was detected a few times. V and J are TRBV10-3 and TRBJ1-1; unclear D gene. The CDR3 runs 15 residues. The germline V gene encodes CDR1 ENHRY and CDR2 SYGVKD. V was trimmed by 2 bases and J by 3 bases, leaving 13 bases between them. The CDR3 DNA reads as TGTGCCATCAGTGAGCAAGGCGAACCGGACACTGAAGCTTTCTTT. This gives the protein CAISEQGEPDTEAFF.

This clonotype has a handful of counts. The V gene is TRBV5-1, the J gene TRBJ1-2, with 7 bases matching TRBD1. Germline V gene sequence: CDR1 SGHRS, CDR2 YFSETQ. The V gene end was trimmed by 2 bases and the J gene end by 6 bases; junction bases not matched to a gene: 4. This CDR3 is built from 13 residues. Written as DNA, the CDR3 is TGCGCCAGCAGCTTCGGGCAGGGGGATGGCTACACCTTC. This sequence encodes CASSFGQGDGYTF.

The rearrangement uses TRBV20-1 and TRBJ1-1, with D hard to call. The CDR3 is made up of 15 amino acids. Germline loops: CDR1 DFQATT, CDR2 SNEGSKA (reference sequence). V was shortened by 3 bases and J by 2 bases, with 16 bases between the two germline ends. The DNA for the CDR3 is TGCAGTGCTAGTCCTGTTACACAGTCCAACACTGAAGCTTTCTTT. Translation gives CSASPVTQSNTEAFF.

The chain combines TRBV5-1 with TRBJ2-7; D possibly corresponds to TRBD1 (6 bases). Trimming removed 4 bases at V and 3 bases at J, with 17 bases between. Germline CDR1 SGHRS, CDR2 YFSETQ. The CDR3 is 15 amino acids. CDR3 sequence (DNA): TGCGCCAGCAGCGGGGGCCGGGGATTAATCTACGAGCAGTACTTC. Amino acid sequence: CASSGGRGLIYEQYF.

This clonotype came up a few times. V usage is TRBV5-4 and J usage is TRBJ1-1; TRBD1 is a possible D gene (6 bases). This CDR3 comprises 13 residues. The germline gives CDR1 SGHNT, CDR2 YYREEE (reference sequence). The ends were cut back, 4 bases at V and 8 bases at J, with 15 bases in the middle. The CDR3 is CASSPLDRSEAFF. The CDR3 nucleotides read TGTGCCAGCAGCCCTCTTGACAGGAGCGAAGCTTTCTTT.

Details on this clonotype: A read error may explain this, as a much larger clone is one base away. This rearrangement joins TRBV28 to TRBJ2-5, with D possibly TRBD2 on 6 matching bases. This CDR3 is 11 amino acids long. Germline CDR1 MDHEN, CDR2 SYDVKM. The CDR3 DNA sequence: TGTGCCGGCAGCTTAGGACTATTCCAGTACTTC. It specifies CAGSLGLFQYF.

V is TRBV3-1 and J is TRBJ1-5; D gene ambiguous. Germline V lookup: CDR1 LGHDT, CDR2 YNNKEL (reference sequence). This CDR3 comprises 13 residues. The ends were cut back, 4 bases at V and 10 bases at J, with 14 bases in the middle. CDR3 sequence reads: CASSLTGEGPQHF. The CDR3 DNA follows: TGTGCCAGCAGCCTCACGGGAGAGGGACCCCAGCATTTT.